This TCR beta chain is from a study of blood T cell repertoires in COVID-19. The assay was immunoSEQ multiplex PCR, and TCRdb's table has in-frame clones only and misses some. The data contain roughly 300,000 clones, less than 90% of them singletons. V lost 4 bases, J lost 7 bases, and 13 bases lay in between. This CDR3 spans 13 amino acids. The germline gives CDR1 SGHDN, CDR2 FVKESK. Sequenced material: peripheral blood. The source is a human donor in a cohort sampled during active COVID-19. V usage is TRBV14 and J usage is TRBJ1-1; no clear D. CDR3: CASSRALGSEAFF. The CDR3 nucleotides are TGTGCCAGCAGCCGGGCCCTCGGAAGTGAAGCTTTCTTT.